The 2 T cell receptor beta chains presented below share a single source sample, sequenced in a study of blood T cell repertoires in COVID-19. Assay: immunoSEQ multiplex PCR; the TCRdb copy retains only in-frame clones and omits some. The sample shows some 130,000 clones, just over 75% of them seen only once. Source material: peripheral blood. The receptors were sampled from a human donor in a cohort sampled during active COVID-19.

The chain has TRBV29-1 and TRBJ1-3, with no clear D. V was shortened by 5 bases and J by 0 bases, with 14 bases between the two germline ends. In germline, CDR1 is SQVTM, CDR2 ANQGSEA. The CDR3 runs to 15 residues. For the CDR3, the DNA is TGCAGCGTTATCGACACCGCCGACTCTGGAAACACCATATATTTT. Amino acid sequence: CSVIDTADSGNTIYF.

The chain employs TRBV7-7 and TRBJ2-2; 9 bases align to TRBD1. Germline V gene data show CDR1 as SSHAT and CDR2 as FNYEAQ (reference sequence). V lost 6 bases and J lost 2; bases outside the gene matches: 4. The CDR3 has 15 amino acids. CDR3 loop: CASSATGGNTGELFF. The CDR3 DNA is TGTGCCAGCAGTGCCACAGGGGGCAACACCGGGGAGCTGTTTTTT.